This T cell receptor (beta chain) was identified in a study of blood T cell repertoires in COVID-19. Across the whole study: T cells, B-cell-depleted T cells, or PBMCs supplied cDNA or gDNA.

Trimming removed 5 bases from V and 7 bases from J; junction bases left unmatched: 9. The germline V gene encodes CDR1 SGHNT and CDR2 YYREEE (reference sequence). The CDR3 extends over 15 amino acids. TCRdb's copy holds only in-frame clones and misses some; the assay was immunoSEQ multiplex PCR. This table holds a few hundred thousand clones, approximately 85% found once. The study recruited people aged about 18 to 95 years across some 23 US areas. Sample: PBMCs or T cells enriched from blood (not recorded which). The clonotype comes from a woman in her forties or fifties who had recovered from COVID-19. V usage is TRBV5-4 and J usage is TRBJ2-1, with 10 bases matching TRBD2. CDR3 in amino acids: CASRPASGSFNEQFF. The CDR3 nucleotides read TGTGCCAGCAGGCCCGCTAGCGGGAGTTTTAATGAGCAGTTCTTC.